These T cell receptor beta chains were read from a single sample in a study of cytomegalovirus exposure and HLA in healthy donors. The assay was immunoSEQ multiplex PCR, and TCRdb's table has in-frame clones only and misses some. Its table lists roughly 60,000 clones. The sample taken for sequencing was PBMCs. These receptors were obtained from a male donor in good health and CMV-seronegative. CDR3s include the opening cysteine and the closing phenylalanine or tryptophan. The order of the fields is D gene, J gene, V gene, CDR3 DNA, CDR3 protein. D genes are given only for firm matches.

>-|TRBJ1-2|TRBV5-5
TGTGCCAGCAGCACAGACAGTTATGGCTACACCTTC
CASSTDSYGYTF
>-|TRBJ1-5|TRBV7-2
TGTGCCAGCAGCCGACAGAGGCTGGGGCCCCAGCATTTT
CASSRQRLGPQHF
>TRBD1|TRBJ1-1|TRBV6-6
TGTGCCAGCAGAAACACAGGGGGAACTGAAGCTTTCTTT
CASRNTGGTEAFF
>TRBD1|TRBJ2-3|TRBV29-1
TGCAGCGTTGGGGACAGGGGGCTCGATACGCAGTATTTT
CSVGDRGLDTQYF
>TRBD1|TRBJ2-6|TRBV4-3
TGCGCCAGCAGCCAGGACAGGGGGTCGGGGGCCAACGTCCTGACTTTC
CASSQDRGSGANVLTF
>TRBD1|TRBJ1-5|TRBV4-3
TGCGCCAGCAGCCAATCACAGGGGGTTGGGCCCCAGCATTTT
CASSQSQGVGPQHF
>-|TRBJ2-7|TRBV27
TGTGCCAGCAGTTTGGAGGGGAGCTACGAGCAGTACTTC
CASSLEGSYEQYF
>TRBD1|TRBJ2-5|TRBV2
TGTGCCAGCTCTAGACAGGGGGTGCGCCATACCCCCCAGTACTTC
CASSRQGVRHTPQYF
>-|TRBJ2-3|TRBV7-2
TGTGCCAGCAGCTCTGGGACTAGCACAGATACGCAGTATTTT
CASSSGTSTDTQYF
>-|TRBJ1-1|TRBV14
TGTGCCAGCAGCCAAGATCTGGCGTCAGGAGCTTTCTTT
CASSQDLASGAFF
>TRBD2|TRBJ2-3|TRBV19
TGTGCCAGTACCCCGGCTAGCGGGGATAGCACAGATAAGCAGTATTTT
CASTPASGDSTDKQYF
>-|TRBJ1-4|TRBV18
TGTGCCAGCTCACCACAGGGGTATGATGAAAAACTGTTTTTT
CASSPQGYDEKLFF
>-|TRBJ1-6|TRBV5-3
TGTGCCAGAAGCTTCCAGGGGACGTCCTGCTCCTATAATTCACCCCTCCACTTT
CARSFQGTSCSYNSPLHF
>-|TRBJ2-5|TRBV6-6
TGTGCCAGCGCGCCCGGCGGGGTCATGGAGACCCAGTACTTC
CASAPGGVMETQYF
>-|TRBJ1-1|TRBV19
TGTGCCAGTAGTCGACAGGCTGGAACTGAAGCTTTCTTT
CASSRQAGTEAFF